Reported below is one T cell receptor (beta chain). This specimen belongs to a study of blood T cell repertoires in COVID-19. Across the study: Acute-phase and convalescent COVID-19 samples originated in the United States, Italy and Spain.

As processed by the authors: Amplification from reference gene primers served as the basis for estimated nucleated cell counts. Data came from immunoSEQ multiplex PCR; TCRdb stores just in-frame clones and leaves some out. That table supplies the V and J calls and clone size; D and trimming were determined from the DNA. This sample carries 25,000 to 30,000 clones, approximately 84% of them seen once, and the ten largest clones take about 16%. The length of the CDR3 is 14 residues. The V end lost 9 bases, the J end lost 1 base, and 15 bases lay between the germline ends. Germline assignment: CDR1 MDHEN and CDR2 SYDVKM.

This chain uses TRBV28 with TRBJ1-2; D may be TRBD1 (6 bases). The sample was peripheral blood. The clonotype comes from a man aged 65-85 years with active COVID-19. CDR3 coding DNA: TGTGCCAGTTCGACAGGTGGGGTTAACTATGGCTACACCTTC. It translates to CASSTGGVNYGYTF.